The next 27 T cell receptor beta chains were all read from a single sample in a study of T cells in Graves' hyperthyroidism and ophthalmopathy. TCR beta CDR3 regions were amplified from RNA. RT-PCR in the first round (using the HTBI primer set) targeted the TCR CDR3. TCRdb re-called the multiplex PCR reads through MiXCR, storing one row per CDR3 protein. The top ten clones hold about a tenth of a sample with approximately 740,000 distinct CDR3 sequences, less than 15% of them seen once. The source material was blood. Every receptor here comes from a woman between 18 and 29 years old with Graves' hyperthyroidism.

The sample holds a few counts of this clonotype. The CDR3 ends on some other residue instead of the conserved phenylalanine or tryptophan, so this is likely a read error. V and J are TRBV6-1 and TRBJ2-2, with 11 nucleotides matching TRBD2. With V trimmed by 6 bases and J by 7 bases, 7 bases remained unmatched. CDR1 is MNHNS, CDR2 SASEGT, per germline. This CDR3 comprises 15 residues. DNA of the CDR3: TGTGCCAGCAGGCAACTAGCGGGAGTAAGCGGGGAGCTGTTTCTT. Its protein product is CASRQLAGVSGELFL.

Details on this clonotype: Being one base from a much bigger clone, this may be a read error. The chain links TRBV6-1 to TRBJ2-5; TRBD1 matches 7 bases. The J call may be mistaken, given a closer DNA end match to TRBJ2-1. CDR1 is MNHNS and CDR2 is SASEGT in the germline V gene. The CDR3 runs to 15 residues. The CDR3 nucleotides are TGTGCCAGCAGAAATCTGGGGACAGACCAAGAGACCCAGTTCTTC. Its translation is CASRNLGTDQETQFF.

This clonotype was counted ten times or more. V and J are TRBV6-1 and TRBJ2-1; weak D call: TRBD2 (5 bases). The V gene's germline CDR1 is MNHNS and CDR2 SASEGT. V lost 6 bases, J lost 8 bases, and 11 bases lay in between. The CDR3 is 12 amino acids. The CDR3: CASSPAGDEQFF. DNA for the CDR3: TGTGCCAGCAGCCCCGCGGGCGATGAGCAGTTCTTC.

This clonotype showed up many times. The V and J genes are TRBV27 and TRBJ2-5; D perhaps matches TRBD2 (6 bases). Looked up from germline, CDR1 is MNHEY and CDR2 is SMNVEV (reference sequence). The V end lost 5 bases, the J end lost 0 bases, and 13 bases lay between the germline ends. This CDR3 has 15 amino acids. CDR3 in DNA: TGTGCCAGCAGTCCCGGGACTGCCTACCAAGAGACCCAGTACTTC. This encodes CASSPGTAYQETQYF.

The genes are TRBV12-5 and TRBJ2-5, with unresolved D. This CDR3 contains 12 residues. Trimming stripped 4 bases from V and 4 bases from J, with 7 bases between. Germline V gives CDR1 LGHNT, CDR2 FRNRAP. Written as DNA, the CDR3 is TGTGCTAGTGGTTCCAACGGAGAGACCCAGTACTTC. Its translation is CASGSNGETQYF.

This clonotype was detected only a few times. This chain uses TRBV9 with TRBJ1-2, with unresolved D. Germline V CDR1 and CDR2: SGDLS, YYNGEE. The CDR3 contains 15 residues. Trimming removed 0 bases from V and 7 bases from J, with 16 bases in between. The CDR3 is CASSVAAGGVPGYTF. Here the CDR3 DNA reads TGTGCCAGCAGCGTAGCGGCAGGAGGAGTACCTGGCTACACCTTC.

The genes are TRBV5-1 and TRBJ2-7; D not certain. Germline loops: CDR1 SGHRS, CDR2 YFSETQ. The CDR3 covers 13 residues. The ends were cut back, 0 bases at V and 6 bases at J, with 10 bases in the middle. CDR3 in amino acids: CASSLEAASEQYF. CDR3 nucleotides: TGCGCCAGCAGCTTGGAGGCCGCCTCCGAGCAGTACTTC.

In this sample, this clonotype turned up many times. V usage is TRBV5-1 and J usage is TRBJ2-7; 13 bases are a match to TRBD2. Germline assignment: CDR1 SGHRS and CDR2 YFSETQ. The ends lost 1 base at V and 6 bases at J; junction bases unmatched: 4. This CDR3 region has 15 residues. Here the CDR3 DNA reads TGCGCCAGCAGCTTGAAACTAGCGGGAGGGACCGAGCAGTACTTC. Amino acids: CASSLKLAGGTEQYF.

In this sample, this clonotype turned up a few times. This rearrangement joins TRBV18 to TRBJ1-1, with D perhaps TRBD1 (5 bases). CDR1 KGHSH and CDR2 LQKENI come from the germline V gene. The CDR3 is 14 residues long. V was cut by 2 bases and J by 3 bases, with 10 bases left in between. This chain's CDR3 is CASSPVGGDTEAFF. CDR3 bases: TGTGCCAGCTCACCAGTTGGAGGGGACACTGAAGCTTTCTTT.

Only one count was recorded for this clonotype. This chain connects TRBV15 to TRBJ2-5; TRBD2 agrees at 12 bases. Gene TRBJ2-4 matches the end of the DNA better, so the J call may be wrong. This CDR3 has 16 residues. Germline CDR1 LNHNV, CDR2 YYDKDF (reference sequence). CDR3 nucleotides: TGTGCCACCAGCAATTCTAGCGGGAGGGCCTGGGACATTCAGTACTTC. Residues: CATSNSSGRAWDIQYF.

This clonotype was detected many times. V and J are TRBV12-3 or TRBV12-4 and TRBJ2-1; the match to TRBD2 covers 7 bases. The CDR3 totals 15 residues. V lost 2 bases, J lost 0 bases, and 1 base stayed unmatched. The DNA for the CDR3 is TGTGCCAGCAGTTTAAGGACTAGCTCCTACAATGAGCAGTTCTTC. Translation: CASSLRTSSYNEQFF.

This chain links TRBV29-1 with TRBJ2-7, with 10 bases identical to TRBD2. The ends lost 5 bases at V and 4 bases at J; junction bases unmatched: 5. CDR1 is SQVTM, CDR2 ANQGSEA, per germline. The CDR3 is 13 amino acids. Written as DNA, the CDR3 is TGCAGCGTTAGGTTTAGCGGGAGGTACGAGCAGTACTTC. Its protein is CSVRFSGRYEQYF.

This clonotype appeared a few times. This chain uses TRBV20-1 with TRBJ2-7; weak D call: TRBD2 (6 bases). Trimming took off 4 bases at V and 5 bases at J, with 18 bases between the two ends. Per germline, CDR1 DFQATT and CDR2 SNEGSKA (reference sequence). The CDR3 has 14 residues. CDR3 loop: CSAKSLTGSHEQYF. The CDR3 DNA reads TGCAGTGCTAAGTCCCTCACCGGGAGCCACGAGCAGTACTTC.

This clonotype was picked up a small number of times. The CDR3: CASSYSDRLGGYTF. CDR3 nucleotide sequence: TGTGCCAGCAGTTACTCGGACAGGCTTGGCGGCTACACCTTC. The rearrangement joins TRBV6-5 to TRBJ1-2; 7 positions match TRBD1. The ends lost 0 bases at V and 8 bases at J; junction bases unmatched: 6. The CDR3 runs 14 residues. The V gene's germline CDR1 is MNHEY and CDR2 SVGAGI.

This clonotype has a count of ten or more. CDR3 DNA sequence: TGTGCCAGCAGTTTATTGAGCGGTGAAGCTTTCTTT. It codes for CASSLLSGEAFF. This rearrangement joins TRBV12-3 or TRBV12-4 to TRBJ1-1; no definite D call. The V end lost 2 bases, the J end lost 7 bases, and 8 bases lay between the germline ends. The CDR3 is made up of 12 amino acids.

This clonotype was picked up many times. V and J are TRBV6-1 and TRBJ2-7, with a possible D match to TRBD2 (6 bases). Per germline, CDR1 MNHNS and CDR2 SASEGT. With 5 bases removed from V and 2 bases from J, the gap between germline ends came to 16 bases. The CDR3 is 15 amino acids. The CDR3 region is CASSYGDSFAYEQYF. The CDR3 bases are TGTGCCAGCAGTTACGGGGACTCATTTGCCTACGAGCAGTACTTC.

The rearrangement uses TRBV6-1 and TRBJ1-1; tentatively, D is TRBD1 (6 bases). From germline, CDR1 is MNHNS and CDR2 SASEGT. V dropped 6 bases and J dropped 5 bases, with 16 bases sitting between them. This CDR3 has 14 amino acids. CDR3 in DNA: TGTGCCAGCAGAGGGGGGACTTCAGGGACTGAAGCTTTCTTT. It is translated as CASRGGTSGTEAFF.

This clonotype came up many times. V usage is TRBV6-2 or TRBV6-3 and J usage is TRBJ2-7; no clear D gene. This CDR3 has 15 residues. The V and J ends lost 4 bases and 2 bases respectively, with 15 bases between them. The V gene's germline CDR1 is MNHEY and CDR2 SVGEGT. The CDR3 DNA sequence: TGTGCCAGCAGTTTCCCCGGCGGCAGCACCTACGAGCAGTACTTC. Its protein is CASSFPGGSTYEQYF.

This clonotype was counted a few times. The chain has TRBV20-1 and TRBJ1-5; D gene uncertain. The CDR3 length is 13 residues. The V gene lost 6 bases and the J gene lost 4 bases, with 13 bases spanning the gap. The germline gives CDR1 DFQATT, CDR2 SNEGSKA (reference sequence). The CDR3 nucleotides read TGCAGTGCAACAACGGACTTAAATCAGCCCCAGCATTTT. Residues: CSATTDLNQPQHF.

This clonotype was recorded at least ten times. The J gene is TRBJ1-5, the V gene TRBV27; D not resolved. Germline V gene lookup returns CDR1 MNHEY and CDR2 SMNVEV (reference sequence). This CDR3 has 14 amino acids. V lost 0 bases and J 7 bases, leaving 10 bases between the germline ends. The CDR3 protein is CASSLSRASQPQHF. CDR3 DNA sequence: TGTGCCAGCAGTTTATCGAGGGCAAGCCAGCCCCAGCATTTT.

Only a few counts were recorded for this clonotype. The J gene is TRBJ1-2, the V gene TRBV7-9, with a possible D match to TRBD1 (6 bases). Trimming took 0 bases from V and 4 from J, leaving 9 bases between them. Germline CDR1 reads SEHNR; CDR2 reads FQNEAQ (reference sequence). There are 14 residues in the CDR3. The CDR3 loop is CASSLAGASYGYTF. The CDR3 coding sequence is TGTGCCAGCAGCTTAGCGGGGGCCTCCTATGGCTACACCTTC. Full variable domain (missing parts from reference TRBV7-9 and TRBJ1-2): DTGVSQNPRHKITKRGQNVTFRCDPISEHNRLYWYRQTLGQGPEFLTYFQNEAQLEKSRLLSDRFSAERPKGSFSTLEIQRTEQGDSAMYLCASSLAGASYGYTFGSGTRLTVV.

This clonotype was counted at least ten times. This sequence joins TRBV20-1 and TRBJ1-5; 7 bases line up with TRBD1. The CDR3 length is 13 residues. V lost 6 bases, J lost 9 bases, and 11 bases stayed unmatched. Germline assignment: CDR1 DFQATT and CDR2 SNEGSKA (reference sequence). The CDR3 region has the DNA TGCAGTGCCCCAGGGGCAGGGGGAGTGCCCCAGCATTTT. It encodes CSAPGAGGVPQHF.

The V and J genes are TRBV12-3 or TRBV12-4 and TRBJ1-6; D gene uncertain. The CDR3 extends over 13 amino acids. V lost 2 bases to trimming and J lost 10 bases, with 9 bases between them. This CDR3 reads CASSLFSESPLHF. As DNA, the CDR3 is TGTGCCAGCAGTTTATTTTCGGAATCACCCCTCCACTTT.

The chain joins TRBV14 to TRBJ2-5; D tentatively fits TRBD1 or TRBD2 (6 bases each). The V end lost 2 bases, the J end lost 4 bases, and 20 bases lay between the germline ends. This CDR3 region has 17 residues. The germline V gene has CDR1 SGHDN and CDR2 FVKESK. CDR3 nucleotide sequence: TGTGCCAGCAGCCAACGAGGGCCGGGGGCTCTGCCAGAGACCCAGTACTTC. It codes for CASSQRGPGALPETQYF.

This clonotype was picked up many times. The V call is TRBV5-5, the J call TRBJ2-1, with 7 bases identical to TRBD1. Germline V gene sequence: CDR1 SGHKS, CDR2 YYEKEE (reference sequence). V dropped 4 bases and J dropped 2; count of bases not matched to a gene: 6. This CDR3 has 15 amino acids. The chain's CDR3 is CASSPTGSPYNEQFF. Here the CDR3 DNA reads TGTGCCAGCAGCCCGACAGGGAGCCCCTACAATGAGCAGTTCTTC.

This clonotype was counted only a few times. The chain couples TRBV30 to TRBJ2-3; no definite D call. V was trimmed by 2 bases and J by 4 bases, leaving 7 bases between them. The CDR3 runs to 12 residues. The V gene's germline CDR1 is GTSNPN and CDR2 SVGIG (reference sequence). As DNA, the CDR3 is TGTGCCTGGAGTTCCAGCGCAGATACGCAGTATTTT. Encoded protein: CAWSSSADTQYF.

The chain couples TRBV4-3 to TRBJ2-2; D possibly corresponds to TRBD2 (5 bases). V was trimmed by 4 bases and J by 2 bases, leaving 14 bases between them. The CDR3 consists of 16 residues. The germline CDR1 and CDR2 sequences are LGHNA and YSLEER. The CDR3 DNA sequence: TGCGCCAGCAGCCGACTCACGGGAACAAACACCGGGGAGCTGTTTTTT. This codes for CASSRLTGTNTGELFF.